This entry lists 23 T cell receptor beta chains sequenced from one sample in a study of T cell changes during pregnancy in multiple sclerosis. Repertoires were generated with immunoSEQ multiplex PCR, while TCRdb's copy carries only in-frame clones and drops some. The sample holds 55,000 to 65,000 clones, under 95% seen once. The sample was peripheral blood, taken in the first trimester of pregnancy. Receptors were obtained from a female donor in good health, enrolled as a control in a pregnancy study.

In DNA, the CDR3 is TGTGCCAGCGGTCAACTAGCGGGGACGAATGAGCAGTTCTTC. Protein sequence: CASGQLAGTNEQFF. The chain recombines TRBV7-9 with TRBJ2-1; TRBD2 matches 10 bases. Germline values: CDR1 SEHNR, CDR2 FQNEAQ (reference sequence). The CDR3 is 14 residues long. Unmatched junction bases numbered 8, after V lost 8 bases and J lost 7 bases. The full variable domain, its missing parts supplied by reference TRBV7-9 and TRBJ2-1, is DTGVSQNPRHKITKRGQNVTFRCDPISEHNRLYWYRQTLGQGPEFLTYFQNEAQLEKSRLLSDRFSAERPKGSFSTLEIQRTEQGDSAMYLCASGQLAGTNEQFFGPGTRLTVL.

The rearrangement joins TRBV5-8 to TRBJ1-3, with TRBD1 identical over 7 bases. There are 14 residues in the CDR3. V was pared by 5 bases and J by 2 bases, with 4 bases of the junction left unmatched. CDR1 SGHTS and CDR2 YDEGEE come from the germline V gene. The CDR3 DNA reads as TGTGCCAGCAGGTACACAGGGGCTGGAAACACCATATATTTT. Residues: CASRYTGAGNTIYF.

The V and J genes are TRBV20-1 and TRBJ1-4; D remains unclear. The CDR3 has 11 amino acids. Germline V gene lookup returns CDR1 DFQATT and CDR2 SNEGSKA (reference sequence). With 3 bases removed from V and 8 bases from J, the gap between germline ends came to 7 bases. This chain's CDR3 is CSARGVEKLFF. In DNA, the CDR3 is TGCAGTGCTAGGGGAGTGGAAAAACTGTTTTTT.

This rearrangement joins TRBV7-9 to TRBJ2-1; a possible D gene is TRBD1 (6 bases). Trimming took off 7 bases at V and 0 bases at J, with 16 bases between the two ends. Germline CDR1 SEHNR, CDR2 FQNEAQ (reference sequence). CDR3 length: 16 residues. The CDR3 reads CASILVTGTSYNEQFF. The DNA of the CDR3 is TGTGCCAGCATCTTGGTTACAGGGACCTCCTACAATGAGCAGTTCTTC.

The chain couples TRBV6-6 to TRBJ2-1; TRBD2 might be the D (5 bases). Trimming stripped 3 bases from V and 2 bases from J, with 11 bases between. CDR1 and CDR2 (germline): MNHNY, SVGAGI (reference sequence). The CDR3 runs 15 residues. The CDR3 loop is CASSYHGVAYNEQFF. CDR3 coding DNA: TGTGCCAGCAGTTATCACGGGGTCGCCTACAATGAGCAGTTCTTC.

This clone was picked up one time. The CDR3 bases are TGCGCCAGCAGCCAAGATAGGGGACAGCCCCAGCATTTT. It encodes CASSQDRGQPQHF. J is TRBJ1-5 and V is TRBV4-1; D may be TRBD1 (5 bases). The CDR3 is 13 amino acids. The V gene lost 0 bases and the J gene lost 7 bases, with 7 bases spanning the gap. Germline V gene lookup returns CDR1 MGHRA and CDR2 YSYEKL.

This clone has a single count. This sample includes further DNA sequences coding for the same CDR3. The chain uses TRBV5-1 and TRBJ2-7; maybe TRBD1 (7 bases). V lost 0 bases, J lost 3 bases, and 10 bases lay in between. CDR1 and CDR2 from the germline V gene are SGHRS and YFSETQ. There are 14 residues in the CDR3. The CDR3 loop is CASSLGQGGYEQYF. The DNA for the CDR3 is TGCGCCAGCAGCTTGGGCCAGGGGGGCTACGAGCAGTACTTC.

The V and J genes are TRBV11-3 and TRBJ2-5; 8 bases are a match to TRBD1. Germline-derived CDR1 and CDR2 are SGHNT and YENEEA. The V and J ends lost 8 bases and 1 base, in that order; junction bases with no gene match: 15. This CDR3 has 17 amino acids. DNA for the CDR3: TGTGCCAGCTCAGTATTGTTAGGGACAGGACTCCAAGAGACCCAGTACTTC. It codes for CASSVLLGTGLQETQYF.

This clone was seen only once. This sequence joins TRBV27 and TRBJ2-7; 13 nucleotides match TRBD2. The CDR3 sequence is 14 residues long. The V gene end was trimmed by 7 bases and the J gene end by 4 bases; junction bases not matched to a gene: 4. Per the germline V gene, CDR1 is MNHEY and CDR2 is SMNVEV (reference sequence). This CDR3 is CASTWTSGSYEQYF. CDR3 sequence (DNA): TGTGCCAGCACTTGGACTAGCGGGAGTTACGAGCAGTACTTC.

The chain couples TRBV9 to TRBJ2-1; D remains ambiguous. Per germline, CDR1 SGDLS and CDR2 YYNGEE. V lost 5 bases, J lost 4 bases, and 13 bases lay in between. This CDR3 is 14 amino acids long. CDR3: CASSRRSEYNEQFF. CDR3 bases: TGTGCCAGCAGTCGTAGATCCGAATACAATGAGCAGTTCTTC. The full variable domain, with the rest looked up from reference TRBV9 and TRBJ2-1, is DSGVTQTPKHLITATGQRVTLRCSPRSGDLSVYWYQQSLDQGLQFLIQYYNGEERAKGNILERFSAQQFPDLHSELNLSSLELGDSALYFCASSRRSEYNEQFFGPGTRLTVL.

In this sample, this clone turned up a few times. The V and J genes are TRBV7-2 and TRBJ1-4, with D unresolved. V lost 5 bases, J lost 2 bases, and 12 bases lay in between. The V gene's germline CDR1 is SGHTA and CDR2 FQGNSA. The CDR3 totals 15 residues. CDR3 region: CASSPRGRTNEKLFF. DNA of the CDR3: TGTGCCAGCAGCCCAAGAGGGAGGACTAATGAAAAACTGTTTTTT. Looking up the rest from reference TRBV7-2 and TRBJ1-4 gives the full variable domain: GAGVSQSPSNKVTEKGKDVELRCDPISGHTALYWYRQSLGQGLEFLIYFQGNSAPDKSGLPSDRFSAERTGGSVSTLTIQRTQQEDSAVYLCASSPRGRTNEKLFFGSGTQLSVL.

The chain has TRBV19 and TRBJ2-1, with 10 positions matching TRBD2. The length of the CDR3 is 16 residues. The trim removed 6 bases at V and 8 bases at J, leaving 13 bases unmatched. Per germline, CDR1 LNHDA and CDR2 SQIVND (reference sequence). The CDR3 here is CASSPTRSGRVYEQFF. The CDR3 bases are TGTGCCAGTAGCCCCACTAGAAGCGGGAGGGTCTATGAGCAGTTCTTC. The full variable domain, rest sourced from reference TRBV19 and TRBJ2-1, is DGGITQSPKYLFRKEGQNVTLSCEQNLNHDAMYWYRQDPGQGLRLIYYSQIVNDFQKGDIAEGYSVSREKKESFPLTVTSAQKNPTAFYLCASSPTRSGRVYEQFFGPGTRLTVL.

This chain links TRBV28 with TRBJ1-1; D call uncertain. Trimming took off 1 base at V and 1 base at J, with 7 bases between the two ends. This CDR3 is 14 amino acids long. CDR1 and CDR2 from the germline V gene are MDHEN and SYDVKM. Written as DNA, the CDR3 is TGTGCCAGCAGTTTATCTCAGTGGAACACTGAAGCTTTCTTT. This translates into CASSLSQWNTEAFF.

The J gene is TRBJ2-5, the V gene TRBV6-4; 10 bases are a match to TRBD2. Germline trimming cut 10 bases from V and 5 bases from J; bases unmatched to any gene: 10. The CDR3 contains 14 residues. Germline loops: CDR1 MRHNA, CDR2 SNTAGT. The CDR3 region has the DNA TGTGCCACCAAGGCTAGCGGGAGTGAGGAGACCCAGTACTTC. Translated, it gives CATKASGSEETQYF.

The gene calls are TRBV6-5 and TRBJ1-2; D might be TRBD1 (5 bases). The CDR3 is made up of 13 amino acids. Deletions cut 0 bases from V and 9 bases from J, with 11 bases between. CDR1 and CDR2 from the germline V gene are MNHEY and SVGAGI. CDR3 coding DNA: TGTGCCAGCAGTTACTCGACGCAGGGCAGCTACACCTTC. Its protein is CASSYSTQGSYTF.

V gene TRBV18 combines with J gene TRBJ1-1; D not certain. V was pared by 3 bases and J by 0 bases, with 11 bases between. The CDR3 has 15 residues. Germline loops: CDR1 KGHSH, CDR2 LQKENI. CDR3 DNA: TGTGCCAGCTCACCCGACATACTCATGAACACTGAAGCTTTCTTT. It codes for CASSPDILMNTEAFF.

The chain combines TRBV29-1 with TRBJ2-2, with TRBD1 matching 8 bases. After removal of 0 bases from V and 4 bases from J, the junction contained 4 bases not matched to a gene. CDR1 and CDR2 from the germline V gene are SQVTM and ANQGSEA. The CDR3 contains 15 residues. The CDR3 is CSVEDSRGPTGELFF. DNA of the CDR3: TGCAGCGTTGAAGATTCCAGGGGGCCCACCGGGGAGCTGTTTTTT.

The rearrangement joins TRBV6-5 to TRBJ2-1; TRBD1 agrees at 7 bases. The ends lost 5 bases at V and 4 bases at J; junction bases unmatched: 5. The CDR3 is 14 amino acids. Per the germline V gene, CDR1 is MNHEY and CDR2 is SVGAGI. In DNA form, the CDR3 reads TGTGCCAGCAGTCCCGGACAGGTTTACAATGAGCAGTTCTTC. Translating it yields CASSPGQVYNEQFF.

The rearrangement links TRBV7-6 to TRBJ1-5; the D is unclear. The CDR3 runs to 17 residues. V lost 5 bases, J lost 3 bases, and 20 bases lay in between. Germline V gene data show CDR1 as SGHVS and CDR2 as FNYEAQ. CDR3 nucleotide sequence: TGTGCCAGCAGCCCATTACCGGGAGCGACACTCAATCAGCCCCAGCATTTT. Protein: CASSPLPGATLNQPQHF.

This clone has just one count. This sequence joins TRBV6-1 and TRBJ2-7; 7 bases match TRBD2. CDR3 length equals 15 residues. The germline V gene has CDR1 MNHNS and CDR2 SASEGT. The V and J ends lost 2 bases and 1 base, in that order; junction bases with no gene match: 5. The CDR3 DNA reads TGTGCCAGCAGTGAAATCTCTAGCGGATCCTACGAGCAGTACTTC. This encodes CASSEISSGSYEQYF.

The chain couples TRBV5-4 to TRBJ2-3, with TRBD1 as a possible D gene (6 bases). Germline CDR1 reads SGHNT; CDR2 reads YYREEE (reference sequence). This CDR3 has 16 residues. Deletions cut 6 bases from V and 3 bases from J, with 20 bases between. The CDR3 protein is CASTKSVTGGTDTQYF. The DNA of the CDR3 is TGTGCCAGCACCAAATCTGTGACAGGCGGAACAGATACGCAGTATTTT.

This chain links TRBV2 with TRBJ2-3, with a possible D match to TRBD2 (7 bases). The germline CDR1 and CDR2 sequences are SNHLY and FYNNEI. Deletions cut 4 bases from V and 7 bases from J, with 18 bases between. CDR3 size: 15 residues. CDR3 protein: CASSVVGGGHYTQYF. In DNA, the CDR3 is TGTGCCAGCAGTGTGGTAGGGGGGGGCCACTATACGCAGTATTTT. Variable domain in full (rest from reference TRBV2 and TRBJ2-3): EPEVTQTPSHQVTQMGQEVILRCVPISNHLYFYWYRQILGQKVEFLVSFYNNEISEKSEIFDDQFSVERPDGSNFTLKIRSTKLEDSAMYFCASSVVGGGHYTQYFGPGTRLTVL.

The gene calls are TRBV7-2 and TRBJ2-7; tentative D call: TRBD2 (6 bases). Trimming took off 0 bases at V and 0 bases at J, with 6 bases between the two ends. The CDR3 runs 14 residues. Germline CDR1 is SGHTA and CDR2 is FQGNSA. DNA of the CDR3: TGTGCCAGCAGCTTAGCTAGCGGCTCCTACGAGCAGTACTTC. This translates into CASSLASGSYEQYF.